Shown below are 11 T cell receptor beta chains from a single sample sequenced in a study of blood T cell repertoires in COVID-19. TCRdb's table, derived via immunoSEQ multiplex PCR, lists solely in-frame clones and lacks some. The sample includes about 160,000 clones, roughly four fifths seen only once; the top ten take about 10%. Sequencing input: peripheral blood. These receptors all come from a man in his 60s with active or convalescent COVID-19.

CDR3 sequence (DNA): TGTGCCAGCAGTCTAGGACAGGGGGCGTCCTACGAGCAGTACTTC. Translation: CASSLGQGASYEQYF. The chain links TRBV6-5 to TRBJ2-7; TRBD1 aligns across 11 bases. Trimming removed 5 bases from V and 1 base from J; junction bases left unmatched: 4. In germline, CDR1 is MNHEY, CDR2 SVGAGI. The CDR3 has 15 residues.

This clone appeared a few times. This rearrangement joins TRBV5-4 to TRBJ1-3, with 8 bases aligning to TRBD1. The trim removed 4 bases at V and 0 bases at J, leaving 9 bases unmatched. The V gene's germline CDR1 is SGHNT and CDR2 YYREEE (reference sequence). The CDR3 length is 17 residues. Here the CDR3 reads CASSGGQGPGSGNTIYF. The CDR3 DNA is TGTGCCAGCAGCGGCGGACAGGGACCTGGCTCTGGAAACACCATATATTTT.

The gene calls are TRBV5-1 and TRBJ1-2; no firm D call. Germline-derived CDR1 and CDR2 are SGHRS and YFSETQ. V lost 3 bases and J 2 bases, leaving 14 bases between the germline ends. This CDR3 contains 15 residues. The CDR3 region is CASSSPRVKNYGYTF. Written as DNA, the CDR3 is TGCGCCAGCAGCTCTCCTCGGGTGAAAAACTATGGCTACACCTTC.

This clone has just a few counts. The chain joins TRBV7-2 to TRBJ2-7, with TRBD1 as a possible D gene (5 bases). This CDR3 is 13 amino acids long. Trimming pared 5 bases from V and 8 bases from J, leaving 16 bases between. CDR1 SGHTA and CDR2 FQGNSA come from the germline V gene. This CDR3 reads CASSTDTLLQQYF. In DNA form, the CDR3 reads TGTGCCAGCAGCACGGACACCCTCTTGCAGCAGTACTTC.

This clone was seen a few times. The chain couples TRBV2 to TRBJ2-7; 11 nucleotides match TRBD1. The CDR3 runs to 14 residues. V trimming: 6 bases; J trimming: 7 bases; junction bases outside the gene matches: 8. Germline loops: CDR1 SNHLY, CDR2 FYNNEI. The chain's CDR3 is CASRAGTGGLEQYF. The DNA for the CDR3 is TGTGCCAGCAGGGCCGGGACAGGGGGGCTGGAGCAGTACTTC.

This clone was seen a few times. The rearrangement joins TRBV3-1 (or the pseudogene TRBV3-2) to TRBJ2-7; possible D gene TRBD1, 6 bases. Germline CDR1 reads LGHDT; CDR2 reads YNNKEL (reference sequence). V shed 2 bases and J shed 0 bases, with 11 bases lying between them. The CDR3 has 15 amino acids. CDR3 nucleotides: TGTGCCAGCAGCCAAATAAGGGGGAGCTCCTACGAGCAGTACTTC. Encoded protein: CASSQIRGSSYEQYF.

The CDR3 here is CASSLMSGYSDTQYF. The CDR3 DNA reads as TGCGCCAGCAGCTTGATGTCAGGGTATTCGGATACGCAGTATTTT. V usage is TRBV5-1 and J usage is TRBJ2-3, with D possibly being TRBD1 (5 bases). V shed 1 base and J shed 6 bases, with 15 bases lying between them. The germline V gene has CDR1 SGHRS and CDR2 YFSETQ. CDR3 length: 15 amino acids.

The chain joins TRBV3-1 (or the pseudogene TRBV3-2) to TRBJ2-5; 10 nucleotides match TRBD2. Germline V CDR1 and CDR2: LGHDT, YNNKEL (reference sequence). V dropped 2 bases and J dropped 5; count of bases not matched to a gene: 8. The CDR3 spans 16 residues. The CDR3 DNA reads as TGTGCCAGCAGCCAAAGCGGGGGGGGAATACGGGAGACCCAGTACTTC. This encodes CASSQSGGGIRETQYF.

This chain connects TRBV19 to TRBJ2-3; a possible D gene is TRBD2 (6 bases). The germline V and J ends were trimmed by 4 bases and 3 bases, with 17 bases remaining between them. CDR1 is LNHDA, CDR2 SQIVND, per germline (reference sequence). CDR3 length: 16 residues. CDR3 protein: CASSKSRETLTDTQYF. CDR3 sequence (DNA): TGTGCCAGTAGTAAGTCCCGGGAGACCCTGACAGATACGCAGTATTTT.

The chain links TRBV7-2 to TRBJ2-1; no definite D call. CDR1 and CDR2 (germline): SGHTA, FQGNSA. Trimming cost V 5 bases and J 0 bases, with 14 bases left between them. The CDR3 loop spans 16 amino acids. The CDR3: CASSPLGGSSYNEQFF. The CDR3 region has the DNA TGTGCCAGCAGCCCCCTAGGCGGCAGCTCCTACAATGAGCAGTTCTTC.

CDR3 sequence: CASSSFGGAQHEQYF. CDR3 in DNA: TGCGCCAGCAGCTCATTCGGGGGGGCCCAACACGAGCAGTACTTC. This chain connects TRBV5-1 to TRBJ2-7; 8 nucleotides align to TRBD2. Germline V gene data show CDR1 as SGHRS and CDR2 as YFSETQ. The CDR3 sequence is 15 residues long. The J segment lost 5 bases and the V segment lost 3 bases, leaving 10 bases of the junction unmatched.